This TCR beta chain is drawn from a study of cytomegalovirus exposure and HLA in healthy donors. Study background: Among around 170 million T cells, an earlier analysis found 117 million unique TCR beta sequences.

This CDR3 contains 19 residues. V shed 4 bases, J shed 2 bases, and the junction held 16 bases outside the gene matches. In germline, CDR1 is SGDLS, CDR2 YYNGEE. The PCR employed 60 Vbeta primers together with 13 Jbeta primers. Generated by immunoSEQ multiplex PCR, the TCRdb table keeps only in-frame clones and is missing some. The table shows approximately 150,000 clones, with around four fifths occurring only once. This receptor was identified in a boy under 10 years old in good health and CMV-seronegative. The chain couples TRBV9 to TRBJ2-3, with 10 bases identical to TRBD1. Source material: PBMCs. CDR3: CASSPRGRTGGRDTDTQYF. The CDR3 DNA follows: TGTGCCAGCAGCCCCCGAGGAAGGACAGGGGGACGGGACACAGATACGCAGTATTTT. Full variable domain (outside the CDR3, taken from reference TRBV9 and TRBJ2-3): DSGVTQTPKHLITATGQRVTLRCSPRSGDLSVYWYQQSLDQGLQFLIQYYNGEERAKGNILERFSAQQFPDLHSELNLSSLELGDSALYFCASSPRGRTGGRDTDTQYFGPGTRLTVL.